The source of this T cell receptor beta chain is a study of T cells in Graves' hyperthyroidism and ophthalmopathy. RNA transcripts yielded amplified TCR beta CDR3 regions. In the first-round RT-PCR of the TCR CDR3, the HTBI primer set was used. TCRdb used MiXCR to reprocess the multiplex PCR reads, holding one entry per CDR3 protein. The sample holds 640,000 or so distinct CDR3 sequences, approximately 15% seen once. Diagnoses were made from clinical symptoms, serum measures (thyroxine and TRAb), thyroid ultrasound and orbital computed tomography. For this clonotype: The antigen is undetermined.

The CDR3 length is 16 residues. After removal of 4 bases from V and 0 bases from J, the junction contained 4 bases not matched to a gene. Germline V lookup: CDR1 LGHDT, CDR2 YNNKEL (reference sequence). Study outcomes and limitations: Expanded thyroid clonotypes (above 0.001) were mostly also found in blood.

J is TRBJ2-1 and V is TRBV3-1, with 9 bases lining up with TRBD2. Material: blood. The TCR sequence derives from a woman aged 18-29 years with Graves' ophthalmopathy. This CDR3 is CASSLLAGHSYNEQFF. The DNA of the CDR3 is TGTGCCAGCAGCCTACTAGCGGGTCACTCCTACAATGAGCAGTTCTTC.